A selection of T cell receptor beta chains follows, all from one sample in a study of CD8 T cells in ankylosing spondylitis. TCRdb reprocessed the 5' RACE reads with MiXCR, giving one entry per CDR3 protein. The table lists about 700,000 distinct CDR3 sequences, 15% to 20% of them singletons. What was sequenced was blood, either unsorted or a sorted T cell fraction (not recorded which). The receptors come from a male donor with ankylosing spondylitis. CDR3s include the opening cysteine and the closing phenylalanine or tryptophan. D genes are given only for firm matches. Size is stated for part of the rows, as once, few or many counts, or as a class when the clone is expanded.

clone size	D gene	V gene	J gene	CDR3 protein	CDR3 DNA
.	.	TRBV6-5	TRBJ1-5	CASSYSGRGSPQHF	TGTGCCAGCAGTTACTCGGGCAGGGGTTCGCCCCAGCATTTT
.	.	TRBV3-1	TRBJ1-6	CASSQGMGNSPLHF	TGTGCCAGCAGCCAGGGGATGGGTAATTCACCCCTCCACTTT
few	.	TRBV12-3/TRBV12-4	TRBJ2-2	CASRGSSGGYTGELFF	TGTGCCAGCAGGGGATCGTCTGGGGGGTACACCGGGGAGCTGTTTTTT
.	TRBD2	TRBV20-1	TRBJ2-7	CSAPREVGAYEQYF	TGCAGTGCTCCCCGGGAGGTGGGGGCCTACGAGCAGTACTTC
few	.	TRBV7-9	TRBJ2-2	CASSFGGLGTGELFF	TGTGCCAGCAGCTTCGGCGGGTTAGGCACCGGGGAGCTGTTTTTT
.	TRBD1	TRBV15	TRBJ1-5	CATSRLDRADQPQHF	TGTGCCACCAGCAGACTGGACAGGGCGGATCAGCCCCAGCATTTT
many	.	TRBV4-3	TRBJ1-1	CASPMCQGVFHTEAFF	TGCGCCAGCCCGATGTGTCAGGGTGTATTCCACACTGAAGCTTTCTTT
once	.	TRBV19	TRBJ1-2	CASSNRENYGYTF	TGTGCCAGTAGTAACAGGGAAAACTATGGCTACACCTTC
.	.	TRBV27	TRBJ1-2	CASSPLRGTGYGYTF	TGTGCCAGCAGTCCTCTCCGGGGCACGGGCTATGGCTACACCTTC
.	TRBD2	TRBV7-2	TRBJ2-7	CASSLKRGGLYEQYF	TGTGCCAGCAGCCTTAAGCGGGGGGGCCTCTACGAGCAGTACTTC
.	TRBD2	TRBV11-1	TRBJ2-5	CASSLPRPRTSGSKETQYF	TGTGCCAGCAGCTTACCCCGCCCGAGGACTAGCGGCTCTAAAGAGACCCAGTACTTC
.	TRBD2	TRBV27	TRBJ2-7	CASSERSAGLLTVSEQYF	TGTGCCAGCAGTGAACGATCGGCGGGACTACTAACGGTCTCCGAGCAGTACTTC
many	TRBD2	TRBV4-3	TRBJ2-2	CASSQISGTGELFF	TGCGCCAGCAGCCAAATTAGCGGGACCGGGGAGCTGTTTTTT
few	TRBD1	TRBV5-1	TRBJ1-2	CASSSGGGSYGYTF	TGCGCCAGCAGCTCAGGGGGCGGCAGCTATGGCTACACCTTC
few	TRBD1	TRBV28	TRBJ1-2	CASSNPGQGVHGYTF	TGTGCCAGCAGCAACCCGGGACAGGGGGTCCATGGCTACACCTTC
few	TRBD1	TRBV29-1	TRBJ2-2	CSVTGQGVGELFF	TGCAGCGTTACAGGACAGGGGGTTGGGGAGCTGTTTTTT
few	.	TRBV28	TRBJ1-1	CASSRRGTGIVNTEAFF	TGTGCCAGCAGCCGGAGGGGGACGGGGATTGTGAACACTGAAGCTTTCTTT
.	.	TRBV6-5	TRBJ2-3	CASSYEGTRGSTDTQYF	TGTGCCAGCAGTTACGAGGGGACCAGGGGTAGCACAGATACGCAGTATTTT
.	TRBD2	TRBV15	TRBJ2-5	CATSRAHRTSGAKGTQYF	TGTGCCACCAGCAGAGCCCACCGGACTAGCGGAGCGAAGGGGACCCAGTACTTC
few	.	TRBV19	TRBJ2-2	CASKDGGQANTGELFF	TGTGCCTCCAAGGACGGGGGTCAGGCGAACACCGGGGAGCTGTTTTTT
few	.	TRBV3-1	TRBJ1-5	CASSQGGASPQHF	TGTGCCAGCAGCCAAGGGGGAGCGTCGCCCCAGCATTTT
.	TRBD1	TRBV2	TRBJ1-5	CASSTGTGGSIWDQPQHF	TGTGCCAGCAGTACCGGGACAGGGGGCTCGATATGGGATCAGCCCCAGCATTTT
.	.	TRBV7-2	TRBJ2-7	CASSLRGGELSSYEQYF	TGTGCCAGCAGCTTACGAGGGGGTGAGCTAAGCTCCTACGAGCAGTACTTC
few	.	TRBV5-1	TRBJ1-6	CASSLGSFGSPLHF	TGCGCCAGCAGCTTGGGCAGCTTCGGTTCACCCCTCCACTTT
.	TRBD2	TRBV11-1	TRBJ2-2	CASSLEERTLAANTGELFF	TGTGCCAGCAGCTTAGAGGAGAGGACCCTAGCGGCAAACACCGGGGAGCTGTTTTTT
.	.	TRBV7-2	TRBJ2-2	CASNRGGGGGTGELFF	TGTGCCAGCAACAGAGGGGGTGGAGGGGGCACCGGGGAGCTGTTTTTT
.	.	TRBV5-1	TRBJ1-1	CASSAGGAEAFF	TGCGCCAGCAGCGCCGGGGGGGCTGAAGCTTTCTTT
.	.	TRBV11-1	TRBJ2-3	CASSSRGGREDGADTQYF	TGTGCCAGCAGCTCTCGTGGGGGCCGGGAGGACGGGGCAGATACGCAGTATTTT
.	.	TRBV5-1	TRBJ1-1	CASSLTTSRMGRNTEAFF	TGCGCCAGCAGCTTGACTACATCTAGAATGGGGAGGAACACTGAAGCTTTCTTT
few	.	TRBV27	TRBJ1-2	CASSPSSPWVYGYTF	TGTGCCAGCAGTCCGTCCTCACCTTGGGTCTATGGCTACACCTTC
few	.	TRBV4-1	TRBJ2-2	CASSTLGELFF	TGCGCCAGCAGTACTTTGGGGGAGCTGTTTTTT
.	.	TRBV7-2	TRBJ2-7	CASSLVDGSYEQYF	TGTGCCAGCAGCTTAGTAGACGGCTCCTACGAGCAGTACTTC
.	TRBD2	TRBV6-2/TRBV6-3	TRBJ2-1	CASSYLSPLAGANNEQFF	TGTGCCAGCAGTTACCTCTCCCCTCTAGCGGGAGCAAACAATGAGCAGTTCTTC